Shown below are 9 T cell receptor beta chains from a single sample sequenced in a study of PD-1 blockade in classical Hodgkin lymphoma. Sequenced by immunoSEQ multiplex PCR; TCRdb stores in-frame clones only, minus some. The data contain some 30,000 clones, roughly four fifths of them singletons. Stated time point: cycle 4 day 1 (C4D1), after around six weeks of nivolumab. There was relapse after autologous stem cell transplantation in every patient, and there was variation in brentuximab vedotin exposure. Material: peripheral blood mononuclear cells (PBMCs), obtained before the fourth cycle of nivolumab. These receptors were taken from a human donor with classical Hodgkin lymphoma.

This clone was observed once. This rearrangement joins TRBV7-9 to TRBJ1-2, with D unclear. CDR1 is SEHNR and CDR2 is FQNEAQ in the germline V gene (reference sequence). V dropped 4 bases and J dropped 8 bases, with 17 bases sitting between them. The CDR3 consists of 14 residues. The CDR3, as DNA: TGTGCCAGCAGCTCCAGACGATACAGCCTGGGCTACACCTTC. Protein sequence: CASSSRRYSLGYTF. Full variable domain (outside the CDR3, taken from reference TRBV7-9 and TRBJ1-2): DTGVSQNPRHKITKRGQNVTFRCDPISEHNRLYWYRQTLGQGPEFLTYFQNEAQLEKSRLLSDRFSAERPKGSFSTLEIQRTEQGDSAMYLCASSSRRYSLGYTFGSGTRLTVV.

The V gene is TRBV6-5, the J gene TRBJ1-6; D is undetermined. This CDR3 has 10 residues. CDR1 and CDR2 from the germline V gene are MNHEY and SVGAGI. Trimming removed 6 bases at V and 11 bases at J, with 5 bases between. CDR3 nucleotide sequence: TGTGCCAGCAGAGTGCCACCCCTCCACTTT. As protein: CASRVPPLHF.

This clone was seen a few times. This rearrangement joins TRBV9 to TRBJ1-3; 7 nucleotides line up with TRBD1. J gave up 0 bases and V 5 bases, and 5 bases lay outside the gene matches. The CDR3 is 15 residues long. Germline values: CDR1 SGDLS, CDR2 YYNGEE. CDR3 in amino acids: CASSRGGISGNTIYF. The DNA of the CDR3 is TGTGCCAGCAGTCGAGGGGGCATCTCTGGAAACACCATATATTTT.

The V call is TRBV4-1, the J call TRBJ1-2; D remains ambiguous. The germline V gene encodes CDR1 MGHRA and CDR2 YSYEKL. Trimming took off 3 bases at V and 5 bases at J, with 7 bases between the two ends. This CDR3 has 12 amino acids. The CDR3 loop reads CASSHRDYGYTF. CDR3 coding DNA: TGCGCCAGCAGCCACCGAGATTATGGCTACACCTTC.

The chain uses TRBV6-1 and TRBJ1-2; possible D gene TRBD1, 5 bases. V was clipped by 2 bases and J by 3 bases, with 10 bases between them. The CDR3 length is 14 residues. From germline, CDR1 is MNHNS and CDR2 SASEGT. CDR3 sequence (DNA): TGTGCCAGCAGTGAAAGGGGCGGATACTATGGCTACACCTTC. It encodes CASSERGGYYGYTF.

The rearrangement uses TRBV4-3 and TRBJ2-2, with 10 bases matching TRBD2. V was pared by 0 bases and J by 2 bases, with 3 bases of the junction left unmatched. The CDR3 has 17 residues. The germline V gene encodes CDR1 LGHNA and CDR2 YSLEER. The CDR3 spells CASSQEGLAENTGELFF. The CDR3 DNA reads TGCGCCAGCAGCCAAGAAGGACTAGCGGAAAACACCGGGGAGCTGTTTTTT.

The chain combines TRBV6-1 with TRBJ2-2; D unclear. The germline gives CDR1 MNHNS, CDR2 SASEGT. The V and J ends lost 8 bases and 5 bases respectively, with 6 bases between them. The CDR3 length is 11 residues. In nucleotides, the CDR3 is TGTGCCAGCCAGTTAACCGGGGAGCTGTTTTTT. As protein: CASQLTGELFF.

The chain carries TRBV2 and TRBJ2-3; D is undetermined. V was shortened by 6 bases and J by 2 bases, with 9 bases between the two germline ends. The germline CDR1 and CDR2 sequences are SNHLY and FYNNEI. The CDR3 runs 13 residues. For the CDR3, the DNA is TGTGCCAGCAGCGAGACCTTCACAGATACGCAGTATTTT. Its protein product is CASSETFTDTQYF.

The CDR3 is CASSPDGTRGHNEQFF. The CDR3 DNA follows: TGTGCCAGCAGCCCTGACGGGACTAGGGGTCACAATGAGCAGTTCTTC. The gene calls are TRBV4-2 and TRBJ2-1; 8 bases fit TRBD2. Germline-derived CDR1 and CDR2 are LGHNA and YNFKEQ. The CDR3 sequence is 16 residues long. The J segment lost 5 bases and the V segment lost 4 bases, leaving 10 bases of the junction unmatched.